The T cell receptor beta chain described here comes from a study of T cell repertoires in cytomegalovirus infection. At the level of the study: In the study, CMV epitopes included recently identified HLA-C-restricted and well-studied HLA-B-restricted ones.

After removal of 5 bases from V and 1 base from J, the junction contained 13 bases not matched to a gene. CDR3 length: 17 residues. Germline assignment: CDR1 SGHAT and CDR2 FQNNGV. One entry per CDR3 protein results from TCRdb running MiXCR on the reads. This table holds approximately 1,000,000 distinct CDR3 sequences, approximately 31% found once. As concerns this clonotype: The antigen remains unidentified.

Study outcomes and limitations: Carriage of CMV together with the relevant HLA was identifiable through cumulative public TCR beta family frequency.

Here the sequenced sample was cultured CD8+ T cells from PBMCs, taken from culture after CMV antigen stimulation. The gene calls are TRBV11-2 and TRBJ1-1; 7 bases map to TRBD1. The sequence came from a human donor in good health (CMV status not recorded). Some clones in this sample may be carry-over from other donors' samples. CDR3 coding DNA: TGTGCCAGCAGCCCATGGCAAGGAAGGACAGGGAACACTGAAGCTTTCTTT. This codes for CASSPWQGRTGNTEAFF.